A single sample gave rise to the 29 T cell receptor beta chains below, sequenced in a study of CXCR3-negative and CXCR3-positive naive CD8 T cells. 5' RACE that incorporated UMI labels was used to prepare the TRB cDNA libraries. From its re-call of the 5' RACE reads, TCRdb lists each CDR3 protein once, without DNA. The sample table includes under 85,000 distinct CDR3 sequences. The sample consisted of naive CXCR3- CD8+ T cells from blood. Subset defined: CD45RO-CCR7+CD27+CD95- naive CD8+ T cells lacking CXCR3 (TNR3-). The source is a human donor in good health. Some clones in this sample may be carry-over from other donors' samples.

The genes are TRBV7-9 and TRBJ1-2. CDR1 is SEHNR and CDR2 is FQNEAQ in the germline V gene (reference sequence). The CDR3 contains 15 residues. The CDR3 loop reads CASSPQGRDHYGYTF.

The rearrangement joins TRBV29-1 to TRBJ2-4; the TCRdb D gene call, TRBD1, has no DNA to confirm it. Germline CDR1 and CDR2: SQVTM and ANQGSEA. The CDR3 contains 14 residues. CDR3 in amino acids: CSVLPDRNENIQYF.

The CDR3 region is CAWSRAALYEQYF. This chain connects TRBV30 to TRBJ2-7. Germline V gene data show CDR1 as GTSNPN and CDR2 as SVGIG (reference sequence). CDR3 length: 13 amino acids.

The CDR3 sequence is CASSLDWEYRENEQFF. This chain connects TRBV5-1 to TRBJ2-1; TCRdb names TRBD2, which stays unverified in the absence of DNA. Germline values: CDR1 SGHRS, CDR2 YFSETQ. This CDR3 comprises 16 residues.

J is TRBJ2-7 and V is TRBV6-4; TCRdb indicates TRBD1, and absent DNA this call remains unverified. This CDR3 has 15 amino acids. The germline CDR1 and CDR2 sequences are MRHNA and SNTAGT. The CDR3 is CASRGRQGKAYEQYF.

This chain's CDR3 is CASSSHLEETTSYNEQFF. This rearrangement joins TRBV7-2 to TRBJ2-1; TCRdb picks TRBD2, but there is no DNA to check that call. The V gene's germline CDR1 is SGHTA and CDR2 FQGNSA. The length of the CDR3 is 18 residues.

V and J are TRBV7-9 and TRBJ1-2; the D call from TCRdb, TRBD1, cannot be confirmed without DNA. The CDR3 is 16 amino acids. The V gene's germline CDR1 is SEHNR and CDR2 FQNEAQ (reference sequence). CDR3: CASSLEGQEAGGGYTF.

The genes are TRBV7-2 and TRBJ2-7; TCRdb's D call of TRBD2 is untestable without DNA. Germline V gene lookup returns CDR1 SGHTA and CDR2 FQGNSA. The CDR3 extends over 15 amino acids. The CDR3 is CASSFRERVTYEQYF.

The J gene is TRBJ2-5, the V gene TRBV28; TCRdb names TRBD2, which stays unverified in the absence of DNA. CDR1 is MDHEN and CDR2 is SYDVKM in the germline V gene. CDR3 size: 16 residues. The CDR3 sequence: CASSSLGLDQQETQYF.

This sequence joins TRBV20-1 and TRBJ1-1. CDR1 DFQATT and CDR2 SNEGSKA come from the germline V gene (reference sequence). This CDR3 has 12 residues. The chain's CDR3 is CSARDIGTEAFF.

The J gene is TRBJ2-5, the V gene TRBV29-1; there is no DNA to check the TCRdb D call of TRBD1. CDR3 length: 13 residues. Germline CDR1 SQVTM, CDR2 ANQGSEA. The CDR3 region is CSVPGSWEETQYF.

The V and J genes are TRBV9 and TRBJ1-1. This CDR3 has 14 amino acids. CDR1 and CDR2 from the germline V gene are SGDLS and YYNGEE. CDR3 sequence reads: CASSVAGMNTEAFF.

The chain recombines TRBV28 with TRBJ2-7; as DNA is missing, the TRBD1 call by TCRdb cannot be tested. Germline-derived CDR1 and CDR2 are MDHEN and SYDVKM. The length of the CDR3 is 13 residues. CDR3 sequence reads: CASSFRAGHEQYF.

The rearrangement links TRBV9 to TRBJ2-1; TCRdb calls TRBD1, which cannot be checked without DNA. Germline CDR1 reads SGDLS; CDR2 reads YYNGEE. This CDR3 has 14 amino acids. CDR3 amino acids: CASSATTGLVEQFF.

The CDR3 here is CSVERAGRGTGELFF. This sequence joins TRBV29-1 and TRBJ2-2; TCRdb's D gene call, TRBD1, goes unchecked for lack of DNA. This CDR3 contains 15 residues. The germline CDR1 and CDR2 sequences are SQVTM and ANQGSEA.

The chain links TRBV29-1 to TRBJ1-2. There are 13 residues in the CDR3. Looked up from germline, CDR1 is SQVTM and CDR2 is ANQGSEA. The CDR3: CSVEEVGFHGYTF.

The CDR3 loop is CASSPGQGHEQYF. The gene calls are TRBV7-3 and TRBJ2-7; without DNA, the TCRdb call of TRBD1 cannot be checked. This CDR3 is built from 13 residues. CDR1 SGHTA and CDR2 FQGTGA come from the germline V gene.

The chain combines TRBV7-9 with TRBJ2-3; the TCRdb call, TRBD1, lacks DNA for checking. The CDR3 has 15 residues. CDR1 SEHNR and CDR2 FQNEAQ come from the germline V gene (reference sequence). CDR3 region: CASIPWNASPDTQYF.

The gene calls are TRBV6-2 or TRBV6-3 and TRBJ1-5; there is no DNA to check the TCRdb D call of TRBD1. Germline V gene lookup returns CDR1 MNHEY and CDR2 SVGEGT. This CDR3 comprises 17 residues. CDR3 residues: CASSYPGQGPSYQPQHF.

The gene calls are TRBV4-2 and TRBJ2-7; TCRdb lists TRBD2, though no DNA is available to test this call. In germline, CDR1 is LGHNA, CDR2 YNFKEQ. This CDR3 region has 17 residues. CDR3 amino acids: CASRLLAGGPSRNEQYF.

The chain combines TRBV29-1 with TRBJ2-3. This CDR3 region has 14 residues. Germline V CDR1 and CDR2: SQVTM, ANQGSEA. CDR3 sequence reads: CSVEWWDSTDTQYF.

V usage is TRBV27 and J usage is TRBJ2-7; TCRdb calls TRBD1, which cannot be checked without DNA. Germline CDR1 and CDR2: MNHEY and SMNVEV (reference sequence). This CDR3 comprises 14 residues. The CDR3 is CASSETGATYEQYF.

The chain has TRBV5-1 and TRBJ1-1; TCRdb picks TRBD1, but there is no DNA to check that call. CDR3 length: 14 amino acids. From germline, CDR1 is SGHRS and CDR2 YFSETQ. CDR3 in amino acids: CASSFAGVNPEAFF. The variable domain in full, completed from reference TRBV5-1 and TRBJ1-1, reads KAGVTQTPRYLIKTRGQQVTLSCSPISGHRSVSWYQQTPGQGLQFLFEYFSETQRNKGNFPGRFSGRQFSNSRSEMNVSTLELGDSALYLCASSFAGVNPEAFFGQGTRLTVV.

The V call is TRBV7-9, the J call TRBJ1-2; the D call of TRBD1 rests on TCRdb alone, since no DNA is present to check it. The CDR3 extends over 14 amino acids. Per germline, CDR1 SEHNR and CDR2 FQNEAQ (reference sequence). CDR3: CASSLGTGGHGYTF.

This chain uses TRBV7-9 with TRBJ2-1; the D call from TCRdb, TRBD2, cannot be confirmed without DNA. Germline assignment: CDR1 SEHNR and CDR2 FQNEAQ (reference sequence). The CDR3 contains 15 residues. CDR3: CASSLKAGGKNEQFF.

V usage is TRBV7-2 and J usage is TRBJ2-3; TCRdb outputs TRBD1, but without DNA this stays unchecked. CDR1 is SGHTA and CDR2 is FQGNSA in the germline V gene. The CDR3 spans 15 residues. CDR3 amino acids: CASSLAGGWGDTQYF.

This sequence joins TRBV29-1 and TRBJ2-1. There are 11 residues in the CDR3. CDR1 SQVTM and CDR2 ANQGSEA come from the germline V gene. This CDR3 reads CSVESGYEQFF.

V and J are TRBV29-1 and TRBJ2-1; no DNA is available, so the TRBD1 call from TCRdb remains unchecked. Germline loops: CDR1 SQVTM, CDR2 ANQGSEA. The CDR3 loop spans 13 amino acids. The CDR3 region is CSVDTTGVDEQFF.

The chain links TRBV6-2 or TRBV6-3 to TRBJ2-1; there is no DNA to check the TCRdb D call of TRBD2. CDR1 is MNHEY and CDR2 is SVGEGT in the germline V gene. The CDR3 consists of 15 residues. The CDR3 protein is CASSYGAVPSAEQFF.